These T cell receptor beta chains were read from a single sample in a study of blood T cell repertoires in COVID-19. Assay: immunoSEQ multiplex PCR; the TCRdb copy retains only in-frame clones and omits some. The sample shows about 330,000 clones, less than 90% of them seen only once. The sample consisted of PBMCs or T cells enriched from blood (not recorded which). The origin of the receptors is a woman in her thirties who had recovered from COVID-19. Each CDR3 is given with its conserved first and last residue. D genes are given only for firm matches. Not every row has a clone size; where given, it reads once, few, many or a size class.

>TRBV29-1|TRBD2|TRBJ2-1|.
CSAGGTSQYNEQFF
TGCAGCGCGGGTGGGACTAGCCAGTACAATGAGCAGTTCTTC
>TRBV7-8|TRBD1|TRBJ1-2|once
CASSRQGGNYGYTF
TGTGCCAGCAGCCGACAGGGGGGAAACTATGGCTACACCTTC
>TRBV4-1|TRBD1|TRBJ2-7|.
CASSQAGQGATYEQYF
TGCGCCAGCAGCCAAGCGGGACAGGGGGCAACCTACGAGCAGTACTTC
>TRBV5-1|TRBD1|TRBJ2-2|.
CASSQGEGTGELFF
TGCGCCAGCAGCCAGGGGGAAGGGACCGGGGAGCTGTTTTTT
>TRBV14|.|TRBJ1-6|.
CASSPDVQWNSPLHF
TGTGCCAGCAGCCCCGACGTACAGTGGAATTCACCCCTCCACTTT
>TRBV19|.|TRBJ1-3|.
CASGHRVSSGNTIYF
TGTGCCAGTGGCCACAGGGTAAGCTCTGGAAACACCATATATTTT
>TRBV5-1|.|TRBJ2-5|.
CASSLGPSQETQYF
TGCGCCAGCAGCTTGGGGCCTAGCCAAGAGACCCAGTACTTC
>TRBV6-5|TRBD1|TRBJ1-2|.
CATTGGNYGYTF
TGTGCCACGACAGGGGGAAACTATGGCTACACCTTC
>TRBV29-1|.|TRBJ1-2|.
CSVDRRSNYGYTF
TGCAGCGTTGATAGGAGGTCCAACTATGGCTACACCTTC
>TRBV7-2|.|TRBJ2-3|.
CASSSRQESVADTQYF
TGTGCCAGCAGCTCAAGACAGGAATCGGTGGCGGATACGCAGTATTTT
>TRBV2|.|TRBJ1-6|.
CASSESGSPLHF
TGTGCCAGCAGTGAATCTGGCTCACCCCTCCACTTT
>TRBV7-9|.|TRBJ1-4|.
CASSLAGSNEKLFF
TGTGCCAGCAGCTTAGCCGGGTCTAATGAAAAACTGTTTTTT
>TRBV11-2|TRBD2|TRBJ2-3|.
CASSLRSASGVSTDTQYF
TGTGCCAGCAGCTTAAGGTCGGCTAGCGGGGTGAGCACAGATACGCAGTATTTT
>TRBV7-9|.|TRBJ1-1|.
CASSLQGPNTEAFF
TGTGCCAGCAGCTTACAGGGCCCCAACACTGAAGCTTTCTTT
>TRBV5-1|.|TRBJ1-2|.
CASSLGQGLNYGYTF
TGCGCCAGCAGCTTGGGGCAGGGCCTTAACTATGGCTACACCTTC
>TRBV27|TRBD1|TRBJ2-7|.
CASSPTGAYEQYF
TGTGCCAGCAGTCCGACAGGGGCCTACGAGCAGTACTTC
>TRBV16|.|TRBJ2-7|.
CASSQSREFEQYF
TGTGCCAGCAGCCAATCTCGGGAGTTCGAGCAGTACTTC
>TRBV5-6|TRBD1|TRBJ2-2|.
CASSELDRRNTGELFF
TGTGCCAGCAGCGAATTGGACAGGCGAAACACCGGGGAGCTGTTTTTT
>TRBV6-1|.|TRBJ1-5|.
CASSDVDQPQHF
TGTGCCAGCAGTGACGTCGATCAGCCCCAGCATTTT
>TRBV3-1/TRBV3-2|.|TRBJ2-7|.
CASSQAGISYEQYF
TGTGCCAGCAGCCAGGCAGGGATCTCCTACGAGCAGTACTTC
>TRBV5-1|TRBD1|TRBJ2-2|once
CASSETGLNTGELFF
TGCGCCAGCAGCGAGACAGGGTTGAACACCGGGGAGCTGTTTTTT
>TRBV19|.|TRBJ1-6|.
CASSTPPGQNSPLHF
TGTGCCAGTAGTACCCCCCCGGGACAAAATTCACCCCTCCACTTT
>TRBV28|TRBD1|TRBJ1-1|few
CASSLSRDRGLVTEAFF
TGTGCCAGCAGTTTATCCCGGGACAGGGGGCTTGTGACTGAAGCTTTCTTT
>TRBV27|.|TRBJ1-2|.
CASSSVTTNYGYTF
TGTGCCAGCAGTTCTGTCACAACTAACTATGGCTACACCTTC